This passage covers 7 T cell receptor beta chains from one sample sequenced in a study of beta chain features in type 1 diabetes. Study conclusions and caveats: Among all four CD4+ subsets, Type 1 diabetes patients had TCRB CDR3s that were moderately but significantly shorter.

The study reverse transcribed the entire isolated RNA, so it sequenced expressed TCRB transcripts. Sequencing used immunoSEQ multiplex PCR; TCRdb keeps in-frame clones, though not all of them. The top ten clones hold 0.022% of a sample with hundreds of thousands of clones, roughly 12% of them seen once. Antigens of these TCRs are unknown. The sequenced sample consisted of naive CD4+ T cells from blood. These TCRs come from a man between 18 and 35 years old with type 1 diabetes.

This clone occurred a few times. The rearrangement uses TRBV10-2 and TRBJ1-2; D may be TRBD1 (5 bases). The germline gives CDR1 WSHSY, CDR2 SAAADI. Trimming shortened V by 2 bases and J by 8 bases, and 15 bases separated the two germline ends. The CDR3 is 14 residues long. CDR3 sequence reads: CASSEQGPIGGYTF. In DNA, the CDR3 is TGCGCCAGCAGTGAGCAGGGCCCGATTGGCGGCTACACCTTC.

This chain uses TRBV2 with TRBJ2-4; D gene ambiguous. The CDR3 loop spans 13 amino acids. V was cut by 6 bases and J by 0 bases, with 6 bases left in between. Germline V CDR1 and CDR2: SNHLY, FYNNEI. The CDR3: CASSPLAKNIQYF. CDR3 coding DNA: TGTGCCAGCAGCCCCTTAGCCAAAAACATTCAGTACTTC.

This clone showed up just a few times. The chain links TRBV27 to TRBJ2-1; D ambiguous. CDR3 length: 13 amino acids. V shed 2 bases and J shed 13 bases, with 15 bases lying between them. The germline gives CDR1 MNHEY, CDR2 SMNVEV (reference sequence). CDR3 nucleotide sequence: TGTGCCAGCAGTTTAATCATCGGCGAACTACAGTTCTTC. Its protein product is CASSLIIGELQFF.

The CDR3 spells CASSLGRIGESEQFF. CDR3 coding DNA: TGTGCCAGCAGTCTAGGGCGGATAGGAGAGAGTGAGCAGTTCTTC. The genes are TRBV7-8 and TRBJ2-1; D remains unclear. This CDR3 is 15 amino acids long. V was pared by 6 bases and J by 9 bases, with 21 bases between. CDR1 is SGHVS, CDR2 FQNEAQ, per germline.

There are a few counts of this clone. This sequence joins TRBV10-3 and TRBJ2-2; D possibly uses TRBD1 or TRBD2 (5 bases each). This CDR3 comprises 13 residues. Germline V gives CDR1 ENHRY, CDR2 SYGVKD. The germline V and J ends were trimmed by 7 bases and 3 bases, with 9 bases remaining between them. Here the CDR3 reads CAIKGTDTGELFF. Here the CDR3 DNA reads TGTGCCATCAAAGGGACGGACACCGGGGAGCTGTTTTTT.

This clone came up a few times. This rearrangement joins TRBV25-1 to TRBJ1-1; D possibly corresponds to TRBD1 (5 bases). The CDR3 length is 15 residues. The germline V and J ends were trimmed by 4 bases and 6 bases, with 18 bases remaining between them. The V gene's germline CDR1 is MGHDK and CDR2 SYGVNS. The CDR3 sequence is CASSVVGHGGAEAFF. Written as DNA, the CDR3 is TGTGCCAGCAGTGTAGTAGGACACGGTGGCGCTGAAGCTTTCTTT. Full variable domain (rest looked up from reference TRBV25-1 and TRBJ1-1): EADIYQTPRYLVIGTGKKITLECSQTMGHDKMYWYQQDPGMELHLIHYSYGVNSTEKGDLSSESTVSRIRTEHFPLTLESARPSHTSQYLCASSVVGHGGAEAFFGQGTRLTVV.

This chain joins TRBV6-1 and TRBJ2-1, with TRBD1 identical over 7 bases. The CDR3 sequence is 10 residues long. In germline, CDR1 is MNHNS, CDR2 SASEGT. The CDR3 nucleotides are TGTGGGACAGGCGTCAATGAGCAGTTCTTC. This translates into CGTGVNEQFF.